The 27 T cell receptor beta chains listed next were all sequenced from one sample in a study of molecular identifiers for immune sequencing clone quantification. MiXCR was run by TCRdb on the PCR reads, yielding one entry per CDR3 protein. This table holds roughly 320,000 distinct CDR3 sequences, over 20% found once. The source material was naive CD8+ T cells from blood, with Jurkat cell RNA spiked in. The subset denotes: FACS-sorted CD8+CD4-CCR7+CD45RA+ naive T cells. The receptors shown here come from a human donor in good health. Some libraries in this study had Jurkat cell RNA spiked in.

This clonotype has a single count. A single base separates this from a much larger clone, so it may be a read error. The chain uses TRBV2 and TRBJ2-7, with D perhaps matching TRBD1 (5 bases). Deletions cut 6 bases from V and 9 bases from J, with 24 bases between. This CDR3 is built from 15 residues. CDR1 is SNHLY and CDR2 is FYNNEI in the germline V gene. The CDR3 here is CASSIDSPSINGQYF. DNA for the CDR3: TGTGCCAGCAGCATTGACAGTCCCTCCATCAACGGGCAGTACTTC.

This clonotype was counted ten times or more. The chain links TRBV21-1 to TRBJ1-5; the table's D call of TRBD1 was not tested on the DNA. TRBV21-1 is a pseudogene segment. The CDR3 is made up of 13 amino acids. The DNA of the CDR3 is TGTGCCAGCAGCGAACAGGGAAATCAGCCCCAGCATTTT. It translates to CASSEQGNQPQHF.

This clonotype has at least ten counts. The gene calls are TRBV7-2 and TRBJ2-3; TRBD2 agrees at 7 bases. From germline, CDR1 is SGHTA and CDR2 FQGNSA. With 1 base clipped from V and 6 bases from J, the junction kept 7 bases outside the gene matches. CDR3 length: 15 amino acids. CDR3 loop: CASSLGASGGDTQYF. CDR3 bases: TGTGCCAGCAGCTTAGGGGCTAGCGGAGGTGATACGCAGTATTTT.

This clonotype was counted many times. The DNA of the CDR3 is TGTGCCAGCAGTCAGACAGGAACTTACAACTATGGCTACACCTTC. Amino acid sequence: CASSQTGTYNYGYTF. This rearrangement joins TRBV28 to TRBJ1-2; maybe TRBD1 (6 bases). The CDR3 contains 15 residues. Germline V lookup: CDR1 MDHEN, CDR2 SYDVKM. The V end was cut by 5 bases, the J end by 2 bases, with 15 bases between.

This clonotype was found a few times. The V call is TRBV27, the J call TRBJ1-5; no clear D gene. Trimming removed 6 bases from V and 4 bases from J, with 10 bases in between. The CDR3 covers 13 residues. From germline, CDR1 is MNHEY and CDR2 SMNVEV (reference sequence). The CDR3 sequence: CASSTKKNQPQHF. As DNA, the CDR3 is TGTGCCAGCAGCACAAAGAAGAATCAGCCCCAGCATTTT.

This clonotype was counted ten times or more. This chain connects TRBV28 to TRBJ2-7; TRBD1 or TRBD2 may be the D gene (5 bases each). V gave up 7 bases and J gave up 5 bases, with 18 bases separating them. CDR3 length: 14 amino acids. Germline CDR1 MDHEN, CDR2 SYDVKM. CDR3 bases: TGTGCCAGCACCCGGGACGCCGTAGAGGACGAGCAGTACTTC. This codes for CASTRDAVEDEQYF.

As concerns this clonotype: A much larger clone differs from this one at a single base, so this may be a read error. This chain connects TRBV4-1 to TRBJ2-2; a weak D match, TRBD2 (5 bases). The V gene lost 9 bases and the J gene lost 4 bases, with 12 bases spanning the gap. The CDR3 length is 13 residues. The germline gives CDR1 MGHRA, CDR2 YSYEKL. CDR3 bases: TGCGCCAGTGGCGGTGGAGGCACCGGGGAGCTGTTTTTT. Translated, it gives CASGGGGTGELFF.

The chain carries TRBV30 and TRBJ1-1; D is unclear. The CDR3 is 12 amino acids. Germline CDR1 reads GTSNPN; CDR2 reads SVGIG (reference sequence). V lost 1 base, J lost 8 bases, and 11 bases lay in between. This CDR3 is CAWSDLAVEAFF. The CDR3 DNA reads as TGTGCCTGGAGTGACTTGGCAGTAGAAGCTTTCTTT.

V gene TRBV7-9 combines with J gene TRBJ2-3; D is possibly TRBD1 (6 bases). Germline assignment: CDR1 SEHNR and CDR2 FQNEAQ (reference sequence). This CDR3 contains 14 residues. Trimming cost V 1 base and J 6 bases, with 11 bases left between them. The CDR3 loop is CASSLGGPPDTQYF. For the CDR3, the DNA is TGTGCCAGCAGCTTAGGGGGGCCCCCGGATACGCAGTATTTT.

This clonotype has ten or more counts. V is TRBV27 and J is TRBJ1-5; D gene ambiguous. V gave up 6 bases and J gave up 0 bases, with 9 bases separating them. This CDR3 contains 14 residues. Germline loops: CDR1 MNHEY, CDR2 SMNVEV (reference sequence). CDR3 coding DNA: TGTGCCAGCAGACCTTACAGTAGCAATCAGCCCCAGCATTTT. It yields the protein CASRPYSSNQPQHF.

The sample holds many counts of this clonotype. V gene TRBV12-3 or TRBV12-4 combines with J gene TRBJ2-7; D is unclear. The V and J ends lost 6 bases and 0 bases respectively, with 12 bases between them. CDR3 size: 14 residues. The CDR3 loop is CASSHSHPSYEQYF. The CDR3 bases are TGTGCCAGCAGCCACAGTCACCCCTCCTACGAGCAGTACTTC.

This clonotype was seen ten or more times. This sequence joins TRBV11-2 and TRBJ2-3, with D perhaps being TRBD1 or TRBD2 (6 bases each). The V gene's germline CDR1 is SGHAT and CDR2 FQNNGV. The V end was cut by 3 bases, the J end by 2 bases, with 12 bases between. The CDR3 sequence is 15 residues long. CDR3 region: CASSFRGRYTDTQYF. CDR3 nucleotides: TGTGCCAGCAGCTTCCGGGGGCGCTACACAGATACGCAGTATTTT. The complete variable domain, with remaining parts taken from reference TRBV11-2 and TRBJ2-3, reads EAGVAQSPRYKIIEKRQSVAFWCNPISGHATLYWYQQILGQGPKLLIQFQNNGVVDDSQLPKDRFSAERLKGVDSTLKIQPAKLEDSAVYLCASSFRGRYTDTQYFGPGTRLTVL.

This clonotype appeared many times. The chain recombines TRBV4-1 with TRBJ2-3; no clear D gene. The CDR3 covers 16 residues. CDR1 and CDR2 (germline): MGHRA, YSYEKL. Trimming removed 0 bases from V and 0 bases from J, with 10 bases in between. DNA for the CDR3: TGCGCCAGCAGCCAAGATGAACTGTCGAGCACAGATACGCAGTATTTT. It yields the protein CASSQDELSSTDTQYF.

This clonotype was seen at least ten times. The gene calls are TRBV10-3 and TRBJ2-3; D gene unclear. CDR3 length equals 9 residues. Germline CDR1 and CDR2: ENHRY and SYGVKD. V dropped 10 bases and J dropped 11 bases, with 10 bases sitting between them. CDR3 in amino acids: CATVGRQYF. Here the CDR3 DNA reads TGTGCCACCGTTGGTCGGCAGTATTTT.

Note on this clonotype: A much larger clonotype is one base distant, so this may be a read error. The CDR3 loop reads CASSYATNYGYTF. CDR3 nucleotides: TGTGCCAGCAGTTACGCCACTAACTATGGCTACACCTTC. The chain couples TRBV6-2 or TRBV6-3 to TRBJ1-2; D uncertain. V lost 2 bases and J 0 bases, leaving 4 bases between the germline ends. Germline V gene data show CDR1 as MNHEY and CDR2 as SVGEGT. The CDR3 spans 13 residues.

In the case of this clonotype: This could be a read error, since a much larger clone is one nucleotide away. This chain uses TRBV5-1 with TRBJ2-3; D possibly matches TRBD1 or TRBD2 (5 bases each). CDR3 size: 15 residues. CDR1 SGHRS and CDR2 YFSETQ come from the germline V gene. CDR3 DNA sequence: TGCGCCAGCAGCTTGGGACTATATGACACAGGTACGCAGTATTTT. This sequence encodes CASSLGLYDTGTQYF.

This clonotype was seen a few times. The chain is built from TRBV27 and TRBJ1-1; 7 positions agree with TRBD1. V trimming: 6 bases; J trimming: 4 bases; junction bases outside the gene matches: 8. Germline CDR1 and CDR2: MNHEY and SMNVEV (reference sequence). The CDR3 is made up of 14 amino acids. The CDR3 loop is CASRATGTVTEAFF. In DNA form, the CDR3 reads TGTGCCAGCAGGGCGACAGGGACCGTCACTGAAGCTTTCTTT.

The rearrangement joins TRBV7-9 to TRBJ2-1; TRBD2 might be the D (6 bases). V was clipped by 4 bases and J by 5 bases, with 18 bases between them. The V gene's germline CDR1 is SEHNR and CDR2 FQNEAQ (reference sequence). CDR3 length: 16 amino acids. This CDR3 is CASSSQAGQKDNEQFF. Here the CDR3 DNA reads TGTGCCAGCAGCTCCCAAGCGGGCCAAAAAGACAATGAGCAGTTCTTC.

The DNA for the CDR3 is TGCAGCGTTGGTCTAGCGGGGGTCCCTTCTCCCCCAGATACGCAGTATTTT. It codes for CSVGLAGVPSPPDTQYF. The gene calls are TRBV29-1 and TRBJ2-3; TRBD2 agrees at 10 bases. The length of the CDR3 is 17 residues. Germline V CDR1 and CDR2: SQVTM, ANQGSEA. With 4 bases clipped from V and 4 bases from J, the junction kept 14 bases outside the gene matches.

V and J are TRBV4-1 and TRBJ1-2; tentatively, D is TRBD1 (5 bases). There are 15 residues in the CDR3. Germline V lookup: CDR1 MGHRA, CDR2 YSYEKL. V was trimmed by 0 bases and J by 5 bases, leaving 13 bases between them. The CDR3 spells CASSQDLATAYGYTF. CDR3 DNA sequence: TGCGCCAGCAGCCAAGATCTGGCGACAGCTTATGGCTACACCTTC.

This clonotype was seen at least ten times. CDR3 sequence (DNA): TGTGCCAGCAGTTACTCGACAAATTTGGTGAACACAGATACGCAGTATTTT. It is translated as CASSYSTNLVNTDTQYF. This chain connects TRBV6-6 to TRBJ2-3; D is uncertain. This CDR3 spans 17 amino acids. Germline V gives CDR1 MNHNY, CDR2 SVGAGI (reference sequence). V lost 0 bases to trimming and J lost 2 bases, with 15 bases between them.

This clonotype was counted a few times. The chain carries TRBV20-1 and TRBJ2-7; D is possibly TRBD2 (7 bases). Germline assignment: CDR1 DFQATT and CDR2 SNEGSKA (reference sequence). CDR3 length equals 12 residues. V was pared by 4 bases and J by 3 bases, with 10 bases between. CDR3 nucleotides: TGCAGTGCTAAGCGGGGACACTACGAGCAGTACTTC. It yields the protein CSAKRGHYEQYF.

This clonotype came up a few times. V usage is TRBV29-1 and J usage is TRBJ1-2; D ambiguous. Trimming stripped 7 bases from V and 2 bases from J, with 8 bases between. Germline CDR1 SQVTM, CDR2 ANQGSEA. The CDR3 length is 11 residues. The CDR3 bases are TGCAGCGGATCTTCAAACTATGGCTACACCTTC. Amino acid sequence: CSGSSNYGYTF.

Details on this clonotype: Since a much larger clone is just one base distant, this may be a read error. The CDR3 sequence: CASSLTESNEQFF. As DNA, the CDR3 is TGTGCCAGCAGCCTGACAGAGTCCAATGAGCAGTTCTTC. The chain employs TRBV7-3 and TRBJ2-1; maybe TRBD1 (5 bases). The ends were cut back, 5 bases at V and 6 bases at J, with 11 bases in the middle. The germline CDR1 and CDR2 sequences are SGHTA and FQGTGA. The CDR3 covers 13 residues.

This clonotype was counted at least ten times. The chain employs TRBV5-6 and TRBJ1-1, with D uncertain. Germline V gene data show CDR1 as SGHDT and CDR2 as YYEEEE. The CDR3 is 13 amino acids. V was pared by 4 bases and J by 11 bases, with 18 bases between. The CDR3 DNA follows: TGTGCCAGCAGCCGTACCGGAGGGTTAAGGGCTTTCTTT. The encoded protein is CASSRTGGLRAFF.

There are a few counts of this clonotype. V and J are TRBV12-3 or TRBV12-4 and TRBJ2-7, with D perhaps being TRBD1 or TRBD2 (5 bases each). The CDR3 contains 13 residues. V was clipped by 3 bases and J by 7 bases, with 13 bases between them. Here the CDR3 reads CASSFPGAKEQYF. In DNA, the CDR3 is TGTGCCAGCAGTTTCCCCGGGGCGAAGGAGCAGTACTTC.

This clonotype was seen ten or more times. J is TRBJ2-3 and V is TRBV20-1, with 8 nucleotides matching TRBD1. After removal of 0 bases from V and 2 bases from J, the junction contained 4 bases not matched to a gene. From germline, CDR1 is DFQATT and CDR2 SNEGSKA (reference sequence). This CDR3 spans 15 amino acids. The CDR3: CSARETGGSTDTQYF. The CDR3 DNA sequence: TGCAGTGCTAGAGAAACAGGGGGGTCCACAGATACGCAGTATTTT.